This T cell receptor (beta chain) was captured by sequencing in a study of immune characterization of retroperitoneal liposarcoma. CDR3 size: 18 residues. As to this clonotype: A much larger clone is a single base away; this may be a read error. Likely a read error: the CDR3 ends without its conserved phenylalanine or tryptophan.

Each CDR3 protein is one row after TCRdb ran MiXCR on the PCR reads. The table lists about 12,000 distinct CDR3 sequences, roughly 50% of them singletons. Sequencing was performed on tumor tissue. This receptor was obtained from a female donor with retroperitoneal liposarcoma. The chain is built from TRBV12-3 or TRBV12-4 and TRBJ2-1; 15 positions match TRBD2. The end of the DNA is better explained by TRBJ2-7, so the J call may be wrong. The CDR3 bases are TGTGCCAGCAGTTTAGAGGCTTGGACTAGCGGGAGGGCCAATGAGCAGTACTTA. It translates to CASSLEAWTSGRANEQYL.